This entry lists 22 T cell receptor beta chains sequenced from one sample in a study of glioma-infiltrating T cells. Using RNA template, CDR3s of TCR alpha and beta were amplified with iRepertoire arm-PCR. TCRdb reprocessed the multiplex PCR reads with MiXCR, giving one entry per CDR3 protein. This sample has about 180,000 distinct CDR3 sequences, with around 40% found just once. Material for sequencing was glioma tissue, nonneoplastic brain tissue, or PBMCs (not recorded which). The source of these receptors is a human donor with low-grade glioma or glioblastoma, undergoing nonglioma brain surgery, or in good health (not recorded which).

This clonotype turned up a few times. The genes are TRBV29-1 and TRBJ2-7; tentative D call: TRBD1 (6 bases). The CDR3 is 13 residues long. From germline, CDR1 is SQVTM and CDR2 ANQGSEA. The V end was cut by 4 bases, the J end by 2 bases, with 12 bases between. CDR3 bases: TGCAGCGTTGGAGGGACAAATCCCTACGAGCAGTACTTC. Amino acids: CSVGGTNPYEQYF.

Concerning this clonotype itself: A much larger clone lies a single base off, so this may be a read error. The rearrangement links TRBV2 to TRBJ2-7; D gene ambiguous. The V gene's germline CDR1 is SNHLY and CDR2 FYNNEI. The CDR3 is 12 residues long. CDR3 protein: CASRETQYEKYF. CDR3 DNA: TGTGCCAGCAGGGAGACACAGTACGAGAAGTACTTC.

Comment on this clonotype: This may come from a read error, since a much larger clone is one base off. The CDR3 sequence is CASSPGYPSYNEQFF. CDR3 coding DNA: TGTGCCAGCAGCCCGGGCTACCCATCCTACAATGAGCAGTTCTTC. The chain has TRBV6-2 or TRBV6-3 and TRBJ2-1, with no clear D. In germline, CDR1 is MNHEY, CDR2 SVGEGT. CDR3 length equals 15 residues. Trimming took off 6 bases at V and 1 base at J, with 13 bases between the two ends.

This clonotype was detected only once. V usage is TRBV20-1 and J usage is TRBJ2-5; 8 bases line up with TRBD2. This CDR3 is 13 amino acids long. V lost 3 bases to trimming and J lost 5 bases; unmatched junction nucleotides: 5. The germline gives CDR1 DFQATT, CDR2 SNEGSKA (reference sequence). This CDR3 reads CSASGRGIETQYF. CDR3 nucleotide sequence: TGCAGTGCTAGCGGGAGGGGCATCGAGACCCAGTACTTC.

The chain couples TRBV3-1 to TRBJ2-5; 12 positions agree with TRBD2. In germline, CDR1 is LGHDT, CDR2 YNNKEL (reference sequence). The J segment lost 4 bases and the V segment lost 7 bases, leaving 10 bases of the junction unmatched. The CDR3 is made up of 16 amino acids. CDR3 DNA sequence: TGTGCCAGCATCCCCTGGACTAGCGGGAAAGGAGAGACCCAGTACTTC. This codes for CASIPWTSGKGETQYF.

The table lists this clonotype with many counts. The chain carries TRBV28 and TRBJ2-7; D ambiguous. This CDR3 region has 15 residues. The ends were cut back, 7 bases at V and 5 bases at J, with 21 bases in the middle. Per the germline V gene, CDR1 is MDHEN and CDR2 is SYDVKM. The CDR3 nucleotides are TGTGCCAGCAAGAAACCCCCAGTTTTAGAAAACGAGCAGTACTTC. This codes for CASKKPPVLENEQYF.

The chain combines TRBV3-1 with TRBJ1-4; TRBD1 matches 11 bases. The junction had 4 bases not matched to a gene; V was cut back by 5 bases and J by 8 bases. Germline assignment: CDR1 LGHDT and CDR2 YNNKEL (reference sequence). The CDR3 is 14 residues long. CDR3 sequence reads: CASSLGQGEEKLFF. The CDR3 bases are TGTGCCAGCAGCTTGGGACAGGGGGAGGAAAAACTGTTTTTT.

The chain is built from TRBV19 and TRBJ2-1; no reliable D call. The CDR3 extends over 13 amino acids. V was cut by 5 bases and J by 6 bases, with 11 bases left in between. Germline values: CDR1 LNHDA, CDR2 SQIVND (reference sequence). In nucleotides, the CDR3 is TGTGCCAGTAGTGCCGCCATAGCCAATGAGCAGTTCTTC. Protein product: CASSAAIANEQFF.

This clonotype was detected ten times or more. This rearrangement joins TRBV12-3 or TRBV12-4 to TRBJ1-1; no clear D. This CDR3 has 13 amino acids. The V and J ends lost 7 bases and 0 bases respectively, with 9 bases between them. The CDR3 bases are TGTGCCAGCACAAAAGACATGAACACTGAAGCTTTCTTT. Its translation is CASTKDMNTEAFF.

As for this clonotype: One base away lies a much larger clone, so this may be a sequencing read error. The chain joins TRBV7-6 to TRBJ2-5; TRBD1 might be the D (6 bases). The CDR3 is 15 residues long. The germline CDR1 and CDR2 sequences are SGHVS and FNYEAQ. V was pared by 5 bases and J by 0 bases, with 13 bases between. CDR3 residues: CASSPSGQHQETQYF. The CDR3 DNA sequence: TGTGCCAGCAGCCCCTCGGGACAACACCAAGAGACCCAGTACTTC. Full variable domain (remainder filled in from reference TRBV7-6 and TRBJ2-5): GAGVSQSPRYKVTKRGQDVALRCDPISGHVSLYWYRQALGQGPEFLTYFNYEAQQDKSGLPNDRFSAERPEGSISTLTIQRTEQRDSAMYRCASSPSGQHQETQYFGPGTRLLVL.

Worth noting for this clonotype: Compared with germline, one end of the junction differs, possibly owing to a read error. The rearrangement joins TRBV28 to TRBJ2-7; either TRBD1 or TRBD2 may fit D (5 bases each). CDR1 is MDHEN and CDR2 is SYDVKM in the germline V gene. This CDR3 spans 14 amino acids. CDR3 protein: CASSLAGTHYEHYF. As DNA, the CDR3 is TGTGCCAGCAGCTTGGCCGGGACCCACTACGAGCATTACTTC.

This clonotype was recorded many times. J is TRBJ1-2 and V is TRBV28; D unresolved. The V gene lost 2 bases and the J gene lost 8 bases, with 9 bases spanning the gap. The CDR3 loop spans 12 amino acids. Germline V gene lookup returns CDR1 MDHEN and CDR2 SYDVKM. CDR3 bases: TGTGCCAGCAGTTTAGGATCCTTCGGCTACACCTTC. This sequence encodes CASSLGSFGYTF.

This clonotype was seen many times. This sequence joins TRBV20-1 and TRBJ1-1; D unclear. CDR1 is DFQATT and CDR2 is SNEGSKA in the germline V gene (reference sequence). CDR3 length: 11 residues. The V and J ends lost 6 bases and 2 bases respectively, with 7 bases between them. CDR3 DNA sequence: TGCAGTGCCGCTTTAAACACTGAAGCTTTCTTT. Its translation is CSAALNTEAFF.

The rearrangement links TRBV6-5 to TRBJ2-1; D is uncertain. The CDR3 is 13 residues long. The germline V gene encodes CDR1 MNHEY and CDR2 SVGAGI. Trimming shortened V by 7 bases and J by 3 bases, and 10 bases separated the two germline ends. The CDR3 loop is CASNNDNYNEQFF. The CDR3 DNA reads TGTGCCAGCAACAACGACAACTACAATGAGCAGTTCTTC.

Points on this clonotype: A clone one base away is much larger, so this may be a read error. The rearrangement joins TRBV12-3 or TRBV12-4 to TRBJ1-1; no clear D. The CDR3 contains 12 residues. The CDR3 is CSSTRMNTEAFF. CDR3 bases: TGTTCCAGCACGAGGATGAACACTGAAGCTTTCTTT.

The V call is TRBV30, the J call TRBJ2-5; perhaps TRBD1 as D (6 bases). Trimming took off 7 bases at V and 4 bases at J, with 13 bases between the two ends. Germline V lookup: CDR1 GTSNPN, CDR2 SVGIG (reference sequence). The CDR3 runs to 12 residues. DNA of the CDR3: TGTGCCTCGAGGGGGACCGTAGAGACCCAGTACTTC. It is translated as CASRGTVETQYF.

Of note for this clonotype: One base away lies a much larger clone, so this may be a sequencing read error. The V and J genes are TRBV20-1 and TRBJ2-5; D possibly corresponds to TRBD2 (5 bases). Trimming removed 4 bases from V and 5 bases from J, with 14 bases in between. The CDR3 loop spans 13 amino acids. CDR1 and CDR2 from the germline V gene are DFQATT and SNEGSKA (reference sequence). CDR3 in DNA: TGCAGTGCTATTTTTCGATCGGGGGAGACCCAGTACTTC. Amino acid sequence: CSAIFRSGETQYF.

This clonotype was detected only a few times. The CDR3 protein is CASSTGNEQYF. In DNA form, the CDR3 reads TGTGCCAGCAGCACAGGGAACGAGCAGTACTTC. This chain connects TRBV7-9 to TRBJ2-7; D may be TRBD1 (6 bases). The CDR3 covers 11 residues. V was shortened by 5 bases and J by 5 bases, with 7 bases between the two germline ends. Germline lookup yields CDR1 SEHNR and CDR2 FQNEAQ (reference sequence).

This clonotype has just one count. A much larger clone sits a single nucleotide away, making a read error possible. The rearrangement joins TRBV20-1 to TRBJ2-1, with TRBD2 identical over 9 bases. V lost 5 bases to trimming and J lost 8 bases; unmatched junction nucleotides: 16. From germline, CDR1 is DFQATT and CDR2 SNEGSKA (reference sequence). The CDR3 totals 16 residues. The CDR3 DNA reads as TGCAGTGCTGGTACAATAGCGGGAGCCAATATGGATGAGCAGTTCTTC. Amino acids: CSAGTIAGANMDEQFF.

A note on this clonotype: Its ends do not fully match the called genes, so a read error is possible. V and J are TRBV6-6 and TRBJ1-1; D is unclear. Germline values: CDR1 MNHNY, CDR2 SVGAGI (reference sequence). The CDR3 spans 14 residues. DNA of the CDR3: TGTGCCAGCAGTTACGCCCCGACGGTTACTGAAGCCTTCTTT. Translating gives CASSYAPTVTEAFF.

J is TRBJ2-7 and V is TRBV28, with 8 nucleotides matching TRBD2. This CDR3 contains 16 residues. J gave up 0 bases and V 3 bases, and 7 bases lay outside the gene matches. The germline gives CDR1 MDHEN, CDR2 SYDVKM. For the CDR3, the DNA is TGTGCCAGCAGTTTTCTTAGCGGGGCCCTCTCCTACGAGCAGTACTTC. Encoded protein: CASSFLSGALSYEQYF.

This clonotype was recorded only once. The rearrangement links TRBV28 to TRBJ2-3; D remains unclear. The ends were cut back, 0 bases at V and 3 bases at J, with 10 bases in the middle. Germline V lookup: CDR1 MDHEN, CDR2 SYDVKM. The CDR3 spans 15 residues. CDR3 loop: CASSLCIRRTDTQYF. The CDR3 DNA follows: TGTGCCAGCAGTTTATGTATCCGGAGAACAGATACGCAGTATTTT.